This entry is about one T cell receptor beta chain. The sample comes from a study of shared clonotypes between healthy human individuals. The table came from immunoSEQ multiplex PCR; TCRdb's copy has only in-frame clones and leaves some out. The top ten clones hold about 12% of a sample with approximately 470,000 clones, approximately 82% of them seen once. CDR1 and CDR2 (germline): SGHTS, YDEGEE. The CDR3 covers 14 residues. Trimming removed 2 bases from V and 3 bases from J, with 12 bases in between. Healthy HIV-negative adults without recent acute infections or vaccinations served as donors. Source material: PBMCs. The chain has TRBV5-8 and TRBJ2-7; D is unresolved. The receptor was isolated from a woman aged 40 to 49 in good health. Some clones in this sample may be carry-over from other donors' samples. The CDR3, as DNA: TGTGCCAGCAGCTTCGTGGACGTGGGCTACGAGCAGTACTTC. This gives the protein CASSFVDVGYEQYF.